This TCR beta chain was profiled in a study of T cells after yellow fever vaccination. V dropped 3 bases and J dropped 1; count of bases not matched to a gene: 8. The CDR3 spans 16 residues. Per the germline V gene, CDR1 is DFQATT and CDR2 is SNEGSKA (reference sequence). Regarding the study as a whole: Weaker, the secondary response peaked sooner, at day 5 versus 15. Clones that expanded after primary vaccination mostly reappeared after the booster (96% CD4, 88% CD8).

This clonotype was recorded many times. Synthesis of TCR cDNA relied on 5'RACE template switching, which attached a universal primer site and UMIs. TCRdb called the 5' RACE reads again in MiXCR, with one record for every CDR3 protein. The repertoire holds 25,000 to 30,000 distinct CDR3 sequences, with approximately 4.5% as singletons. The chain has TRBV20-1 and TRBJ1-5, with TRBD1 matching 8 bases. Material: PBMCs, either bulk or a sorted T-cell subset (CD4+, CD8+, memory, or dextramer-sorted; not recorded which), obtained on the day of the yellow fever booster vaccination. This sequence originates from a man aged 18 to 29 who received the YFV17D yellow fever vaccine. The CDR3 is CSASRPGGGSNQPQHF. The CDR3 nucleotides read TGCAGTGCTAGCAGGCCAGGGGGCGGAAGCAATCAGCCCCAGCATTTT.